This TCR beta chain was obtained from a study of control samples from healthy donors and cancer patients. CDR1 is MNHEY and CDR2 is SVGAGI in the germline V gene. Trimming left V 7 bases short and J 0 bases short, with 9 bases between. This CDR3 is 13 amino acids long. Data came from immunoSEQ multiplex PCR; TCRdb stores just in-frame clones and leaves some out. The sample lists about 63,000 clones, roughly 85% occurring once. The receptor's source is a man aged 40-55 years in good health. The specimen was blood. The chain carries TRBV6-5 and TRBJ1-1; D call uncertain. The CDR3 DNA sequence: TGTGCCAGCACAAGGAGCATGAACACTGAAGCTTTCTTT. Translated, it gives CASTRSMNTEAFF.